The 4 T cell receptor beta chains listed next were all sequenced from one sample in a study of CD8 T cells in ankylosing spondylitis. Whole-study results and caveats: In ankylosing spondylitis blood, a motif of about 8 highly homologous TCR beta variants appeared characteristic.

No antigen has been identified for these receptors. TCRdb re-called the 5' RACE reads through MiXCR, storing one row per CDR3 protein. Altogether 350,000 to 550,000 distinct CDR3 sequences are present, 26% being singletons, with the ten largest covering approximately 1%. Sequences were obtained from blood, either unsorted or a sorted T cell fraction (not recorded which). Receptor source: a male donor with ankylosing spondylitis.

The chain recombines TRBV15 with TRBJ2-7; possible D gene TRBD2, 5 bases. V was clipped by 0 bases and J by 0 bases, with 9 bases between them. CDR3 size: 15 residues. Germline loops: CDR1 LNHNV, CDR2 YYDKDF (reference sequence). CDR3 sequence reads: CATSRDPGSSYEQYV. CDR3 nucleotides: TGTGCCACCAGCAGAGATCCGGGGTCCTCCTACGAGCAGTACGTC.

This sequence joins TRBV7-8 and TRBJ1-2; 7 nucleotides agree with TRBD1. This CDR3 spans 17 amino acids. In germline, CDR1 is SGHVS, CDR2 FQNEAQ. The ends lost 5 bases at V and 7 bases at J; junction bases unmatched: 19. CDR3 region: CASSPRGGGDRVTGYTF. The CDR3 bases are TGTGCCAGCAGCCCACGGGGGGGAGGCGACAGGGTGACTGGCTACACCTTC. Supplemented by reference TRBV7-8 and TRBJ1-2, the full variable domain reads GAGVSQSPRYKVAKRGQDVALRCDPISGHVSLFWYQQALGQGPEFLTYFQNEAQLDKSGLPSDRFFAERPEGSVSTLKIQRTQQEDSAVYLCASSPRGGGDRVTGYTFGSGTRLTVV.

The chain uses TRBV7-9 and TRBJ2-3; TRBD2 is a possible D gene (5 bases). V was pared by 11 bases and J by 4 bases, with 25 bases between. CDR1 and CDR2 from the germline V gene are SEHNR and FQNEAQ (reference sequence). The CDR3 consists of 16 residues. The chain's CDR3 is CAHTLGRVSAADTQYF. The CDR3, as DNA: TGTGCCCACACCCTTGGGCGGGTGTCCGCGGCAGATACGCAGTATTTT.

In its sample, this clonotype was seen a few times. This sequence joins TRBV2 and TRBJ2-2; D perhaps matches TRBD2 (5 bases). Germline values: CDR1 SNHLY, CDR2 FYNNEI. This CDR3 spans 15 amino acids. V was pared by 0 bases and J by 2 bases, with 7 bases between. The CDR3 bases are TGTGCCAGCAGTGAAGCCGGGATCAACACCGGGGAGCTGTTTTTT. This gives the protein CASSEAGINTGELFF. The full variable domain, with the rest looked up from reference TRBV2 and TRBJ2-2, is EPEVTQTPSHQVTQMGQEVILRCVPISNHLYFYWYRQILGQKVEFLVSFYNNEISEKSEIFDDQFSVERPDGSNFTLKIRSTKLEDSAMYFCASSEAGINTGELFFGEGSRLTVL.